One and the same sample provided the 19 T cell receptor beta chains below, sequenced in a study of early T cells in non-severe SARS-CoV-2 infection. MiXCR, applied by TCRdb to the 5' RACE reads, yields one record per CDR3 protein. The sample includes tens of thousands of distinct CDR3 sequences, about a tenth of them seen just once. The material sequenced was whole blood, taken at baseline. The source is an adult who was a healthcare worker with PCR-confirmed SARS-CoV-2 infection or an uninfected control (not recorded which).

This clonotype was seen only a few times. This rearrangement joins TRBV5-8 to TRBJ2-3, with unresolved D. V lost 0 bases and J 3 bases, leaving 8 bases between the germline ends. This CDR3 comprises 14 residues. Germline V CDR1 and CDR2: SGHTS, YDEGEE. DNA of the CDR3: TGTGCCAGCAGCTTGGGACATGGGACAGATACGCAGTATTTT. As protein: CASSLGHGTDTQYF. The entire variable domain, with the rest obtained from reference TRBV5-8 and TRBJ2-3, is as follows: EAGVTQSPTHLIKTRGQQATLRCSPISGHTSVYWYQQALGLGLQFLLWYDEGEERNRGNFPPRFSGRQFPNYSSELNVNALELEDSALYLCASSLGHGTDTQYFGPGTRLTVL.

At least ten counts were recorded for this clonotype. The rearrangement uses TRBV18 and TRBJ2-2, with TRBD1 identical over 8 bases. V lost 5 bases and J lost 5; bases outside the gene matches: 7. In germline, CDR1 is KGHSH, CDR2 LQKENI. The CDR3 spans 15 residues. In DNA form, the CDR3 reads TGTGCCAGCTCATCCGGACAGGGAAGAACCGGGGAGCTGTTTTTT. Translating it yields CASSSGQGRTGELFF.

On this clonotype itself: A much larger clone lies one base from this, so it may be a read error. The chain joins TRBV4-2 to TRBJ2-3; D unclear. The CDR3 has 14 residues. Germline V gene sequence: CDR1 LGHNA, CDR2 YNFKEQ. Trimming stripped 7 bases from V and 1 base from J, with 12 bases between. The DNA of the CDR3 is TGTGCCAGCACTACGAGACTCCGCACAGATACGCAGTATTTT. It translates to CASTTRLRTDTQYF.

V is TRBV12-5 and J is TRBJ1-6; D uncertain. The germline CDR1 and CDR2 sequences are LGHNT and FRNRAP. The CDR3 runs 15 residues. Trimming left V 3 bases short and J 5 bases short, with 11 bases between. The CDR3: CASGFGNANNSPLHF. The CDR3 coding sequence is TGTGCTAGTGGTTTTGGGAACGCCAATAATTCACCCCTCCACTTT.

The table lists this clonotype with a count of one. A much larger clone differs by one base, so this may be a read error. The chain uses TRBV5-4 and TRBJ1-4; possible D gene TRBD1, 5 bases. The CDR3 runs 15 residues. Germline V CDR1 and CDR2: SGHNT, YYREEE (reference sequence). V lost 4 bases, J lost 4 bases, and 14 bases lay in between. CDR3 residues: CASSPNQGINEKLFF. The CDR3 DNA follows: TGTGCCAGCAGCCCTAACCAGGGCATTAATGAAAAACTGTTTTTT.

This clonotype was found a few times. V and J are TRBV5-5 and TRBJ2-2; 9 bases are shared with TRBD2. With V trimmed by 2 bases and J by 5 bases, 4 bases remained unmatched. The CDR3 length is 15 residues. Per the germline V gene, CDR1 is SGHKS and CDR2 is YYEKEE (reference sequence). In nucleotides, the CDR3 is TGTGCCAGCAGCTTCGGACTAGCGTGGACCGGGGAGCTGTTTTTT. Amino acid sequence: CASSFGLAWTGELFF. The full variable domain, its missing parts supplied by reference TRBV5-5 and TRBJ2-2, is DAGVTQSPTHLIKTRGQQVTLRCSPISGHKSVSWYQQVLGQGPQFIFQYYEKEERGRGNFPDRFSARQFPNYSSELNVNALLLGDSALYLCASSFGLAWTGELFFGEGSRLTVL.

This clonotype showed up many times. The rearrangement links TRBV6-5 to TRBJ1-5, with D possibly matching TRBD1 (5 bases). Germline V CDR1 and CDR2: MNHEY, SVGAGI. With 5 bases removed from V and 8 bases from J, the gap between germline ends came to 19 bases. This CDR3 region has 15 residues. The CDR3 region has the DNA TGTGCCAGCAGTGGTAGGGGCGGGGAAAGGGAGCCCCAGCATTTT. As protein: CASSGRGGEREPQHF.

In this sample, this clonotype turned up many times. The rearrangement links TRBV12-3 or TRBV12-4 to TRBJ1-5, with unresolved D. CDR3 length equals 15 residues. V lost 3 bases and J 4 bases, leaving 13 bases between the germline ends. As DNA, the CDR3 is TGTGCCAGCAGTTTGGATCAGTGGGGTAATCAGCCCCAGCATTTT. Translated: CASSLDQWGNQPQHF.

This sequence joins TRBV7-8 and TRBJ1-3; D call uncertain. V lost 5 bases, J lost 0 bases, and 8 bases lay in between. The CDR3 sequence is 14 residues long. Germline CDR1 and CDR2: SGHVS and FQNEAQ. The CDR3 DNA reads TGTGCCAGCAGCCCCCGGGGCTCTGGAAACACCATATATTTT. Residues: CASSPRGSGNTIYF.

The table lists this clonotype with many counts. The chain couples TRBV11-2 to TRBJ2-7; 9 bases fit TRBD1. The germline gives CDR1 SGHAT, CDR2 FQNNGV. This CDR3 contains 15 residues. The V and J ends lost 5 bases and 2 bases, in that order; junction bases with no gene match: 7. CDR3 nucleotide sequence: TGTGCCAGCAGCCCGGGACAGGGATTCACCTACGAGCAGTACTTC. Protein sequence: CASSPGQGFTYEQYF.

This clonotype was found many times. The chain has TRBV5-1 and TRBJ2-3, with D possibly being TRBD1 or TRBD2 (5 bases each). V gave up 3 bases and J gave up 5 bases, with 19 bases separating them. There are 16 residues in the CDR3. Germline V gene lookup returns CDR1 SGHRS and CDR2 YFSETQ. CDR3 DNA: TGCGCCAGCAGCTACAAATTGGGACCGACGGGAGATACGCAGTATTTT. It translates to CASSYKLGPTGDTQYF. The variable domain in full, with the rest retrieved from reference TRBV5-1 and TRBJ2-3, is KAGVTQTPRYLIKTRGQQVTLSCSPISGHRSVSWYQQTPGQGLQFLFEYFSETQRNKGNFPGRFSGRQFSNSRSEMNVSTLELGDSALYLCASSYKLGPTGDTQYFGPGTRLTVL.

The chain carries TRBV7-9 and TRBJ2-3, with D perhaps matching TRBD2 (7 bases). CDR1 and CDR2 (germline): SEHNR, FQNEAQ (reference sequence). The V end was cut by 7 bases, the J end by 0 bases, with 11 bases between. The CDR3 covers 14 residues. The DNA for the CDR3 is TGTGCCAGCAACGGGGGGCCTAGCACAGATACGCAGTATTTT. Amino acids: CASNGGPSTDTQYF.

The sample holds many counts of this clonotype. J is TRBJ2-3 and V is TRBV9, with TRBD2 as a possible D gene (5 bases). V lost 0 bases to trimming and J lost 0 bases, with 5 bases between them. Germline values: CDR1 SGDLS, CDR2 YYNGEE. There are 14 residues in the CDR3. CDR3 amino acids: CASSVVASTDTQYF. CDR3 sequence (DNA): TGTGCCAGCAGCGTAGTAGCGAGCACAGATACGCAGTATTTT. Together with reference TRBV9 and TRBJ2-3, the CDR3 gives the full variable domain: DSGVTQTPKHLITATGQRVTLRCSPRSGDLSVYWYQQSLDQGLQFLIQYYNGEERAKGNILERFSAQQFPDLHSELNLSSLELGDSALYFCASSVVASTDTQYFGPGTRLTVL.

This clonotype came up a few times. The chain employs TRBV10-3 and TRBJ2-4; maybe TRBD1 (5 bases). Trimming took off 10 bases at V and 9 bases at J, with 19 bases between the two ends. Germline V CDR1 and CDR2: ENHRY, SYGVKD. The CDR3 sequence is 13 residues long. The CDR3 is CATDIGVPTIQYF. The CDR3 nucleotides are TGTGCCACCGACATAGGGGTTCCGACCATTCAGTACTTC.

There are many counts of this clonotype. This chain connects TRBV27 to TRBJ1-2; D ambiguous. Germline CDR1 is MNHEY and CDR2 is SMNVEV (reference sequence). V was trimmed by 4 bases and J by 4 bases, leaving 10 bases between them. CDR3 size: 13 residues. CDR3 nucleotides: TGTGCCAGCAGTTCCAATTATCTCTATGGCTACACCTTC. This sequence encodes CASSSNYLYGYTF.

The genes are TRBV7-2 and TRBJ2-3; 9 bases are a match to TRBD1. With V trimmed by 5 bases and J by 6 bases, 6 bases remained unmatched. The CDR3 consists of 14 residues. The germline CDR1 and CDR2 sequences are SGHTA and FQGNSA. CDR3 region: CASSLDRGGDTQYF. CDR3 bases: TGTGCCAGCAGCCTGGACAGGGGAGGGGATACGCAGTATTTT.

The genes are TRBV19 and TRBJ2-7; D might be TRBD1 or TRBD2, each matching 5 bases. The length of the CDR3 is 14 residues. V lost 5 bases and J lost 3, with 14 bases in between. Germline CDR1 LNHDA, CDR2 SQIVND (reference sequence). The chain's CDR3 is CASSPRDGYYEQYF. In DNA, the CDR3 is TGTGCCAGTAGTCCCCGGGACGGATACTACGAGCAGTACTTC.

The table lists this clonotype with many counts. The chain uses TRBV6-6 and TRBJ1-2; 7 bases are shared with TRBD1. The V gene end was trimmed by 7 bases and the J gene end by 4 bases; junction bases not matched to a gene: 6. Germline V gene lookup returns CDR1 MNHNY and CDR2 SVGAGI (reference sequence). CDR3 length: 13 amino acids. The CDR3 DNA reads as TGTGCCAGCATCCCCTCAGGGGGCTATGGCTACACCTTC. This gives the protein CASIPSGGYGYTF.

The chain combines TRBV7-6 with TRBJ2-2; D not certain. In germline, CDR1 is SGHVS, CDR2 FNYEAQ. The V gene lost 0 bases and the J gene lost 1 base, with 9 bases spanning the gap. The CDR3 consists of 16 residues. CDR3 sequence reads: CASSLAPGVNTGELFF. The CDR3 coding sequence is TGTGCCAGCAGCTTAGCGCCTGGAGTGAACACCGGGGAGCTGTTTTTT.